The 8 T cell receptor beta chains in this list originate from one sample, sequenced in a study of human T cells and chemical hapten exposure. The time point was: pre-sensitization, week 0. The treatment here: therapeutic diphenylcyclopropenone sensitization with weekly scalp DPC. TCRdb re-called the RACE reads with MiXCR, one entry per CDR3 protein. In the table there are a few hundred thousand distinct CDR3 sequences, around 5.5% of which are singletons. The material sequenced was whole blood, taken in connection with sensitization to the hapten diphenylcyclopropenone (DPC). The receptors here all came from a woman aged 18-29 years with alopecia areata. Some clones in this sample may be carry-over from other donors' samples.

The CDR3 DNA reads as TGTGCCAGCAGCTTAGTCACAGGGAACACTGAAGCTTTCTTT. It yields the protein CASSLVTGNTEAFF. This sequence joins TRBV5-5 and TRBJ1-1; maybe TRBD1 (5 bases). Per the germline V gene, CDR1 is SGHKS and CDR2 is YYEKEE (reference sequence). V dropped 2 bases and J dropped 1 base, with 9 bases sitting between them. The CDR3 consists of 14 residues.

The chain couples TRBV5-6 to TRBJ2-7; tentatively, D is TRBD1 (5 bases). Trimming took 0 bases from V and 6 from J, leaving 10 bases between them. CDR1 SGHDT and CDR2 YYEEEE come from the germline V gene. The CDR3 runs to 13 residues. CDR3 sequence: CASSLEGLGEQYF. As DNA, the CDR3 is TGTGCCAGCAGCTTGGAGGGGCTGGGCGAGCAGTACTTC.

This clonotype was seen a handful of times. The chain has TRBV4-3 and TRBJ2-7; no clear D. Germline V gene data show CDR1 as LGHNA and CDR2 as YSLEER. V lost 2 bases and J lost 4, with 15 bases in between. CDR3 length: 15 residues. CDR3 nucleotides: TGCGCCAGCAGCCAATCCACCCTCTCAGATTACGAGCAGTACTTC. Amino acid sequence: CASSQSTLSDYEQYF.

The chain recombines TRBV6-2 or TRBV6-3 with TRBJ1-1; perhaps TRBD1 as D (6 bases). V gave up 8 bases and J gave up 1 base, with 14 bases separating them. The length of the CDR3 is 14 residues. CDR1 and CDR2 (germline): MNHEY, SVGEGT. For the CDR3, the DNA is TGTGCCAGCTGTGAAATCAGGGGGAACACTGAAGCTTTCTTT. Protein product: CASCEIRGNTEAFF.

This clonotype has at least ten counts. The chain combines TRBV4-2 with TRBJ2-4, with D tentatively TRBD1 or TRBD2 (5 bases each). The germline gives CDR1 LGHNA, CDR2 YNFKEQ. V was pared by 3 bases and J by 0 bases, with 15 bases between. CDR3 size: 17 residues. CDR3 nucleotide sequence: TGTGCCAGCAGCCACGAGCGAGGGGATTTAGCCAAAAACATTCAGTACTTC. This translates into CASSHERGDLAKNIQYF.

This clonotype has at least ten counts. The rearrangement uses TRBV11-3 and TRBJ2-5, with a possible D match to TRBD1 (6 bases). Trimming stripped 1 base from V and 5 bases from J, with 11 bases between. The length of the CDR3 is 14 residues. Germline CDR1 SGHNT, CDR2 YENEEA. CDR3 bases: TGTGCCAGCAGCTTAGTAGGGGGAATCGAGACCCAGTACTTC. Translation: CASSLVGGIETQYF.

The chain is built from TRBV7-2 and TRBJ1-1, with 8 bases identical to TRBD1. This CDR3 contains 14 residues. Germline V gene data show CDR1 as SGHTA and CDR2 as FQGNSA. Unmatched junction bases numbered 6, after V lost 5 bases and J lost 4 bases. The CDR3: CASSARGQITEAFF. The DNA for the CDR3 is TGTGCCAGCAGCGCCAGGGGGCAAATCACTGAAGCTTTCTTT.

This clonotype was observed many times. The rearrangement uses TRBV29-1 and TRBJ1-1; D unclear. V was pared by 3 bases and J by 8 bases, with 7 bases between. The CDR3 is 10 amino acids. Germline V gene data show CDR1 as SQVTM and CDR2 as ANQGSEA. CDR3 protein: CSVDMAEAFF. The CDR3 DNA sequence: TGCAGCGTTGATATGGCAGAAGCTTTCTTT. Looking up the rest from reference TRBV29-1 and TRBJ1-1 gives the full variable domain: SAVISQKPSRDICQRGTSLTIQCQVDSQVTMMFWYRQQPGQSLTLIATANQGSEATYESGFVIDKFPISRPNLTFSTLTVSNMSPEDSSIYLCSVDMAEAFFGQGTRLTVV.